Listed here are 27 T cell receptor beta chains from one sample, sequenced in a study of OX40 agonist ivuxolimab in advanced cancers. The method behind the library was the immunoSEQ multiplex PCR assay. TCRdb carries this immuneACCESS record with in-frame sequences only. Its versions omit some clonotypes, under half of them owing to an unresolved V gene in the studies checked, with the rest unexplained. For this sample the table gives some 86,000 clones, of which about 90% were detected only once. The ten top clones hold less than 0.35% of the sample. Sequencing was performed on CD4+ or CD8+ T cells sorted from blood, taken in a trial of the OX40 agonist ivuxolimab. The origin of the receptors is an adult with an advanced solid tumor such as melanoma, head and neck, liver or kidney cancer.

The chain has TRBV5-5 and TRBJ1-5, with D tentatively TRBD1 (6 bases). This CDR3 has 15 residues. The germline CDR1 and CDR2 sequences are SGHKS and YYEKEE (reference sequence). Trimming removed 4 bases from V and 5 bases from J, with 16 bases in between. CDR3 nucleotides: TGTGCCAGCAGCCCCGTAGGGGGTGGCCATCAGCCCCAGCATTTT. Translation gives CASSPVGGGHQPQHF.

V usage is TRBV6-1 and J usage is TRBJ2-5; 13 bases map to TRBD2. After removal of 0 bases from V and 2 bases from J, the junction contained 9 bases not matched to a gene. The CDR3 is 19 residues long. Per germline, CDR1 MNHNS and CDR2 SASEGT. The CDR3 region is CASSEAPPGLAGVQETQYF. CDR3 coding DNA: TGTGCCAGCAGTGAAGCTCCCCCTGGACTAGCGGGGGTACAAGAGACCCAGTACTTC.

CDR3 nucleotides: TGTGCCAGCAGTTACATTGGGGGGAACACTGAAGCTTTCTTT. This gives the protein CASSYIGGNTEAFF. The V gene is TRBV6-5, the J gene TRBJ1-1; the D gene is possibly TRBD1 (5 bases). The germline gives CDR1 MNHEY, CDR2 SVGAGI. CDR3 length equals 14 residues. Trimming pared 2 bases from V and 1 base from J, leaving 8 bases between.

The chain recombines TRBV10-3 with TRBJ2-5; D is undetermined. Germline V CDR1 and CDR2: ENHRY, SYGVKD. The CDR3 is 12 amino acids. Deletions cut 0 bases from V and 5 bases from J, with 4 bases between. This CDR3 is CAISESGETQYF. CDR3 nucleotides: TGTGCCATCAGTGAGTCTGGGGAGACCCAGTACTTC.

CDR3 loop: CSGDSGRTDTQYF. CDR3 nucleotide sequence: TGCAGCGGGGACAGTGGCCGCACAGATACGCAGTATTTT. The chain combines TRBV29-1 with TRBJ2-3; 7 bases align to TRBD1. Germline V gene lookup returns CDR1 SQVTM and CDR2 ANQGSEA. The CDR3 is 13 residues long. Trimming cost V 7 bases and J 1 base; bases outside gene matches: 5.

For the CDR3, the DNA is TGTGCCAGCAGCGCGGGGGGAGGCACAGATACGCAGTATTTT. Protein sequence: CASSAGGGTDTQYF. The chain is built from TRBV6-1 and TRBJ2-3; TRBD2 matches 8 bases. CDR1 and CDR2 (germline): MNHNS, SASEGT. The CDR3 length is 14 residues. The ends lost 6 bases at V and 1 base at J; junction bases unmatched: 3.

The chain recombines TRBV2 with TRBJ2-7; D remains unclear. Trimming took off 8 bases at V and 6 bases at J, with 8 bases between the two ends. This CDR3 contains 10 residues. Germline values: CDR1 SNHLY, CDR2 FYNNEI. CDR3 sequence: CASEKGEQYV. The CDR3 nucleotides read TGTGCCAGCGAGAAGGGCGAGCAGTACGTC.

The genes are TRBV29-1 and TRBJ2-5, with D perhaps being TRBD1 or TRBD2 (5 bases each). V was cut by 4 bases and J by 3 bases, with 9 bases left in between. The CDR3 contains 12 residues. Germline values: CDR1 SQVTM, CDR2 ANQGSEA. CDR3 in DNA: TGCAGCGTTGCTAGAGGGGAAGAGACCCAGTACTTC. Translating gives CSVARGEETQYF.

This rearrangement joins TRBV5-6 to TRBJ2-7; 8 bases match TRBD1. The V and J ends lost 6 bases and 2 bases, in that order; junction bases with no gene match: 4. The germline V gene has CDR1 SGHDT and CDR2 YYEEEE. This CDR3 region has 13 residues. The CDR3: CASTATGAYEQYV. The CDR3 nucleotides read TGTGCCAGCACCGCGACAGGGGCCTACGAGCAGTACGTC.

The chain couples TRBV28 to TRBJ1-1; the D is unclear. There are 13 residues in the CDR3. Per the germline V gene, CDR1 is MDHEN and CDR2 is SYDVKM. Trimming removed 7 bases from V and 0 bases from J, with 9 bases in between. In DNA, the CDR3 is TGTGCCAGCATCCGGCAGATGAACACTGAAGCTTTCTTT. Protein: CASIRQMNTEAFF.

The table lists this clone with a count of one. The chain couples TRBV6-1 to TRBJ1-1; D is perhaps TRBD1 (6 bases). The length of the CDR3 is 13 residues. Between the trimmed V and J ends, which lost 11 bases and 5 bases, there was a span of 18 bases. CDR1 and CDR2 from the germline V gene are MNHNS and SASEGT. The CDR3 region has the DNA TGTGCCGAGGGGGGGTACCCACCAACTGAAGCTTTCTTT. Translation: CAEGGYPPTEAFF.

The chain couples TRBV9 to TRBJ1-3, with TRBD1 as a possible D gene (5 bases). The V gene lost 3 bases and the J gene lost 0 bases, with 13 bases spanning the gap. CDR3 length equals 16 residues. Germline CDR1 reads SGDLS; CDR2 reads YYNGEE. The CDR3 DNA reads TGTGCCAGCAGCGGGGGGACCAAGTTCTCTGGAAACACCATATATTTT. As protein: CASSGGTKFSGNTIYF.

The V gene is TRBV18, the J gene TRBJ2-3, with 8 bases matching TRBD2. V shed 3 bases, J shed 6 bases, and the junction held 8 bases outside the gene matches. Germline V lookup: CDR1 KGHSH, CDR2 LQKENI. This CDR3 has 15 residues. CDR3 sequence reads: CASSPSSGGFDTQYF. CDR3 DNA sequence: TGTGCCAGCTCACCCTCAAGCGGGGGCTTCGATACGCAGTATTTT.

The chain joins TRBV10-3 to TRBJ1-2; D gene uncertain. Deletions cut 1 base from V and 4 bases from J, with 7 bases between. The germline gives CDR1 ENHRY, CDR2 SYGVKD. This CDR3 spans 13 amino acids. The CDR3 DNA sequence: TGTGCCATCAGTGAGTTCGGGATCTATGGCTACACCTTC. As protein: CAISEFGIYGYTF.

This clone appeared once. This chain connects TRBV5-1 to TRBJ1-2; D may be TRBD1 (6 bases). The germline CDR1 and CDR2 sequences are SGHRS and YFSETQ. Trimming took off 2 bases at V and 5 bases at J, with 13 bases between the two ends. The CDR3 length is 14 residues. The CDR3 sequence: CASSFEGGGYGYTF. CDR3 nucleotides: TGCGCCAGCAGCTTCGAGGGGGGCGGGTATGGCTACACCTTC.

V is TRBV28 and J is TRBJ2-3, with TRBD1 matching 8 bases. The trim removed 5 bases at V and 6 bases at J, leaving 4 bases unmatched. CDR1 is MDHEN and CDR2 is SYDVKM in the germline V gene. This CDR3 has 13 amino acids. CDR3 sequence: CASSRQGRDTQYF. The CDR3 nucleotides read TGTGCCAGCAGTCGACAGGGGAGGGATACGCAGTATTTT. The full variable domain, rest sourced from reference TRBV28 and TRBJ2-3, is DVKVTQSSRYLVKRTGEKVFLECVQDMDHENMFWYRQDPGLGLRLIYFSYDVKMKEKGDIPEGYSVSREKKERFSLILESASTNQTSMYLCASSRQGRDTQYFGPGTRLTVL.

The rearrangement links TRBV5-1 to TRBJ1-2; 9 bases are shared with TRBD1. The CDR3 is 14 residues long. CDR1 and CDR2 from the germline V gene are SGHRS and YFSETQ. Trimming took 4 bases from V and 8 from J; bases not matched to a gene: 9. The CDR3 sequence is CASSVGQGAYGYTF. The CDR3 nucleotides read TGCGCCAGCAGCGTGGGACAGGGTGCCTACGGCTACACCTTC.

This chain uses TRBV28 with TRBJ2-7; TRBD1 aligns across 9 bases. CDR3 length: 13 amino acids. Germline CDR1 and CDR2: MDHEN and SYDVKM. The trim removed 5 bases at V and 5 bases at J, leaving 4 bases unmatched. The CDR3 bases are TGTGCCAGCAGTCCTGGGGACAGGGACGAGCAGTACGTC. Translated, it gives CASSPGDRDEQYV.

The chain uses TRBV7-8 and TRBJ1-2; D possibly corresponds to TRBD1 (5 bases). CDR1 and CDR2 (germline): SGHVS, FQNEAQ. The CDR3 has 13 residues. V was shortened by 4 bases and J by 8 bases, with 14 bases between the two germline ends. This CDR3 is CASSWDGTRGYTF. CDR3 in DNA: TGTGCCAGCAGCTGGGACGGGACGCGGGGCTACACCTTC.

This chain joins TRBV7-9 and TRBJ2-2; D not certain. The germline gives CDR1 SEHNR, CDR2 FQNEAQ (reference sequence). The V end was cut by 2 bases, the J end by 1 base, with 11 bases between. This CDR3 contains 16 residues. The CDR3 nucleotides are TGTGCCAGCAGCTTACCTGACATAATGAACACCGGGGAGCTGTTTTTT. Amino acids: CASSLPDIMNTGELFF.

The chain joins TRBV5-1 to TRBJ2-1, with 11 nucleotides matching TRBD2. CDR3 size: 17 residues. Germline assignment: CDR1 SGHRS and CDR2 YFSETQ. V dropped 4 bases and J dropped 4; count of bases not matched to a gene: 10. CDR3: CASSPEVGLAGYNEQFF. DNA of the CDR3: TGCGCCAGCAGCCCGGAGGTTGGACTAGCGGGTTACAATGAGCAGTTCTTC.

The V gene is TRBV25-1, the J gene TRBJ2-3, with a possible D match to TRBD2 (7 bases). CDR3 length equals 17 residues. Germline assignment: CDR1 MGHDK and CDR2 SYGVNS. V was clipped by 3 bases and J by 4 bases, with 20 bases between them. The CDR3 bases are TGTGCCAGCAGTGACCCGGGGGGCCTGGGACCGGCAGATACGCAGTATTTT. This gives the protein CASSDPGGLGPADTQYF.

This chain connects TRBV19 to TRBJ2-3; 9 bases map to TRBD1. Germline assignment: CDR1 LNHDA and CDR2 SQIVND (reference sequence). J was trimmed by 2 bases and V by 7 bases; bases with no gene match: 10. This CDR3 contains 16 residues. This CDR3 is CASIKRGTGNTDTQYF. CDR3 in DNA: TGTGCCAGTATAAAGAGGGGGACAGGGAACACAGATACGCAGTATTTT. Using reference TRBV19 and TRBJ2-3 for the parts outside the CDR3, the full variable domain is DGGITQSPKYLFRKEGQNVTLSCEQNLNHDAMYWYRQDPGQGLRLIYYSQIVNDFQKGDIAEGYSVSREKKESFPLTVTSAQKNPTAFYLCASIKRGTGNTDTQYFGPGTRLTVL.

This chain connects TRBV7-9 to TRBJ2-5; D may correspond to TRBD1 or TRBD2 (7 bases each). The CDR3 is 16 amino acids. With 6 bases removed from V and 3 bases from J, the gap between germline ends came to 20 bases. Germline V CDR1 and CDR2: SEHNR, FQNEAQ (reference sequence). CDR3 in DNA: TGTGCCAGCAGACCGACAGGGAGGGAGGGAAAAGAGACCCAGTACTTC. Amino acids: CASRPTGREGKETQYF.

The CDR3 DNA follows: TGTGCCAGCAGCCCCAATAGCCCCCAAGAGACCCAGTACTTC. Its protein is CASSPNSPQETQYF. This chain uses TRBV6-5 with TRBJ2-5; D remains unclear. The germline gives CDR1 MNHEY, CDR2 SVGAGI. The V end was cut by 6 bases, the J end by 1 base, with 12 bases between. This CDR3 has 14 amino acids.

The chain is built from TRBV27 and TRBJ1-5; TRBD1 matches at 9 bases. The CDR3 covers 14 residues. V trimming: 6 bases; J trimming: 11 bases; junction bases outside the gene matches: 11. Germline CDR1 MNHEY, CDR2 SMNVEV (reference sequence). CDR3 in amino acids: CASSSGTGSSAQHF. CDR3 DNA: TGTGCCAGCAGCTCCGGGACAGGGTCGTCTGCCCAGCATTTT.

The genes are TRBV18 and TRBJ2-2, with D perhaps TRBD2 (5 bases). The germline V gene encodes CDR1 KGHSH and CDR2 LQKENI. Trimming took 3 bases from V and 5 from J, leaving 7 bases between them. The CDR3 consists of 13 residues. Written as DNA, the CDR3 is TGTGCCAGCTCACCGAGGGCTACCGGGGAGCTGTTTTTT. Amino acid sequence: CASSPRATGELFF.